The 20 T cell receptor beta chains listed next were all sequenced from one sample in a study of immune heterogeneity within non-small cell lung tumors. TCR beta CDR3 amplification used multiplex PCR with 32 V and 13 J primers. TCRdb called the multiplex PCR reads again in MiXCR, with one record for every CDR3 protein. The data show 10,000 or so distinct CDR3 sequences, nearly 30% seen once. Template was bulk tumor genomic DNA, 550 to 650 ng per sample. Several biopsies were spaced far apart within each primary tumor and obtained as surgery took place. Curative surgery was undertaken by patients, who had untreated, newly diagnosed non-small cell lung cancer. Sample: lung tumor tissue. The receptors were gathered from a woman aged 50 to 60 with non-small cell lung cancer.

This clonotype came up many times. The chain combines TRBV5-8 with TRBJ2-2; D not resolved. From germline, CDR1 is SGHTS and CDR2 YDEGEE. With 0 bases removed from V and 6 bases from J, the gap between germline ends came to 6 bases. The CDR3 extends over 13 amino acids. The CDR3 DNA is TGTGCCAGCAGCTTGGGACCATCCGGGGAGCTGTTTTTT. This sequence encodes CASSLGPSGELFF.

This clonotype is classed as medium-sized. The chain uses TRBV20-1 and TRBJ2-7; 7 bases are shared with TRBD1. The CDR3 consists of 13 residues. CDR1 DFQATT and CDR2 SNEGSKA come from the germline V gene (reference sequence). The J segment lost 5 bases and the V segment lost 7 bases, leaving 11 bases of the junction unmatched. For the CDR3, the DNA is TGCAGTGGAAGTGGAGGCAGGGGGAACGAGCAGTACTTC. Translated: CSGSGGRGNEQYF.

By its share, this clonotype is medium-sized (0.01 to 0.1%). This CDR3 reads CASSQADEQYF. DNA for the CDR3: TGTGCCAGCAGTCAGGCCGACGAGCAGTACTTC. This rearrangement joins TRBV2 to TRBJ2-7; D ambiguous. Germline values: CDR1 SNHLY, CDR2 FYNNEI. The CDR3 sequence is 11 residues long. V was cut by 5 bases and J by 5 bases, with 7 bases left in between.

V and J are TRBV7-8 and TRBJ2-5; possibly TRBD1 or TRBD2 for D (6 bases each). Germline V CDR1 and CDR2: SGHVS, FQNEAQ. The V and J ends lost 5 bases and 3 bases respectively, with 16 bases between them. The CDR3 spans 15 residues. The CDR3 is CASSPWGAGKETQYF. CDR3 DNA: TGTGCCAGCAGCCCATGGGGGGCTGGGAAAGAGACCCAGTACTTC. The full variable domain, in which reference TRBV7-8 and TRBJ2-5 provide the parts outside the CDR3, is GAGVSQSPRYKVAKRGQDVALRCDPISGHVSLFWYQQALGQGPEFLTYFQNEAQLDKSGLPSDRFFAERPEGSVSTLKIQRTQQEDSAVYLCASSPWGAGKETQYFGPGTRLLVL.

The chain couples TRBV7-9 to TRBJ2-4; D is perhaps TRBD2 (7 bases). The CDR3 contains 13 residues. The germline gives CDR1 SEHNR, CDR2 FQNEAQ (reference sequence). The V and J ends lost 8 bases and 2 bases respectively, with 10 bases between them. The CDR3 loop reads CASGGATKNIQYF. CDR3 nucleotide sequence: TGTGCCAGCGGGGGGGCAACCAAAAACATTCAGTACTTC.

This clonotype was counted ten times or more. V usage is TRBV20-1 and J usage is TRBJ2-1, with D perhaps given as TRBD1 or TRBD2 (6 bases each). The CDR3 covers 15 residues. V lost 6 bases to trimming and J lost 7 bases, with 22 bases between them. Germline lookup yields CDR1 DFQATT and CDR2 SNEGSKA (reference sequence). This CDR3 is CSARLGGSGWNEQFF. DNA of the CDR3: TGCAGTGCAAGACTAGGGGGGAGTGGTTGGAATGAGCAGTTCTTC.

A remark on this clonotype: A read error may explain this, as a much larger clone is one base away. The V and J genes are TRBV10-1 and TRBJ2-2; TRBD2 might be the D (6 bases). Germline V gene lookup returns CDR1 WNHNN and CDR2 SYGVQD (reference sequence). The V end lost 0 bases, the J end lost 2 bases, and 10 bases lay between the germline ends. CDR3 length: 16 amino acids. The CDR3 nucleotides are TGCGCCAGCAGTGAGTCTTGGGACTGCAACACCGGGGAGCTGTTTTTT. Protein sequence: CASSESWDCNTGELFF.

This clonotype was counted between two and nine times. One end of the junction does not line up with germline, which may come from a read error. The V and J genes are TRBV7-7 and TRBJ2-5; D call uncertain. Germline CDR1 and CDR2: SSHAT and FNYEAQ (reference sequence). This CDR3 spans 16 amino acids. As DNA, the CDR3 is TGTGCTAGCAGCTTAAGTGGTCTGGGAAATCAAGAGACCCAGTACTTC. Its translation is CASSLSGLGNQETQYF.

With regard to this clonotype: This may come from a read error, since a much larger clone is one base off. This chain links TRBV11-2 with TRBJ2-2; a possible D gene is TRBD1 (6 bases). The CDR3 runs 16 residues. Germline V gene data show CDR1 as SGHAT and CDR2 as FQNNGV. The CDR3 loop reads CAISSLRGGYTGELFF. The DNA for the CDR3 is TGTGCCATCAGCTCCCTAAGAGGGGGTTACACCGGGGAGCTGTTTTTT. Using reference TRBV11-2 and TRBJ2-2 for the parts outside the CDR3, the full variable domain is EAGVAQSPRYKIIEKRQSVAFWCNPISGHATLYWYQQILGQGPKLLIQFQNNGVVDDSQLPKDRFSAERLKGVDSTLKIQPAKLEDSAVYLCAISSLRGGYTGELFFGEGSRLTVL.

Concerning this clonotype itself: A much larger clonotype is one base distant, so this may be a read error. V gene TRBV18 combines with J gene TRBJ2-7, with D perhaps TRBD2 (6 bases). Germline loops: CDR1 KGHSH, CDR2 LQKENI. This CDR3 has 13 residues. CDR3 bases: TGTGCCAGATCACCGCGGGGCCCCTACGAGCAGTACTTC. This encodes CARSPRGPYEQYF.

Details on this clonotype: A read error is possible here, since a much larger clone lies one base away. V and J are TRBV20-1 and TRBJ2-7; D not resolved. The V and J ends lost 6 bases and 3 bases respectively, with 18 bases between them. The CDR3 contains 14 residues. Germline V gene sequence: CDR1 DFQATT, CDR2 SNEGSKA (reference sequence). CDR3 sequence: CSAPARTPFYEQYF. CDR3 coding DNA: TGCAGTGCCCCAGCCAGGACCCCTTTCTACGAGCAGTACTTC.

A few counts support this clonotype. This sequence joins TRBV6-1 and TRBJ2-5; perhaps D is TRBD1 or TRBD2 (5 bases each). This CDR3 spans 14 amino acids. CDR1 is MNHNS, CDR2 SASEGT, per germline. The germline V and J ends were trimmed by 8 bases and 9 bases, with 22 bases remaining between them. CDR3 nucleotide sequence: TGTGCCAGCTCCCGGGACCGCCGCCTTGAGGCCCAGTACTTC. It translates to CASSRDRRLEAQYF.

This clonotype is judged medium-sized. The chain has TRBV28 and TRBJ2-5; 7 positions agree with TRBD1. Unmatched junction bases numbered 14, after V lost 5 bases and J lost 5 bases. The CDR3 totals 16 residues. Germline V gene sequence: CDR1 MDHEN, CDR2 SYDVKM. The CDR3 DNA is TGTGCCAGCAGTCCCCGGACAGGACGGCTCTTTGAGACCCAGTACTTC. Protein: CASSPRTGRLFETQYF.

Points on this clonotype: Given a much more abundant clone one base away, this may be a read error. The chain recombines TRBV5-1 with TRBJ2-3; D perhaps matches TRBD2 (7 bases). Germline CDR1 and CDR2: SGHRS and YFSETQ. Trimming took off 5 bases at V and 1 base at J, with 14 bases between the two ends. CDR3 length equals 15 residues. In DNA form, the CDR3 reads TGCGCCAGCAGTGGATTAGGGGGGGGCACAGATACGCAGTATTTT. Translating gives CASSGLGGGTDTQYF.

The sample holds many counts of this clonotype. The V call is TRBV19, the J call TRBJ2-7; 14 bases line up with TRBD2. V shed 3 bases and J 6 bases; nucleotides not matched to a gene: 1. CDR3 size: 14 residues. Germline V gene sequence: CDR1 LNHDA, CDR2 SQIVND (reference sequence). The CDR3 region has the DNA TGTGCCAGTAGTATCGGACTAGCGGGGGGCGAGCAGTACTTC. This gives the protein CASSIGLAGGEQYF.

By share, this clonotype ranks as medium-sized. The chain employs TRBV10-2 and TRBJ2-7; weak D call: TRBD2 (5 bases). Germline V gene sequence: CDR1 WSHSY, CDR2 SAAADI. CDR3 length equals 21 residues. Trimming took off 3 bases at V and 3 bases at J, with 33 bases between the two ends. The CDR3 sequence is CASSERPKWGDSTGSNYEQYF. DNA for the CDR3: TGCGCCAGCAGTGAACGCCCGAAGTGGGGAGACTCCACTGGCTCTAACTACGAGCAGTACTTC.

This rearrangement joins TRBV10-3 to TRBJ1-1; TRBD1 agrees at 8 bases. The CDR3 loop spans 20 amino acids. The germline gives CDR1 ENHRY, CDR2 SYGVKD. The DNA of the CDR3 is TGTGACATGAGTGAGGCAACACGACCTACAGGGGGGGCCAAGGTAACTGAAGCTTTCTTT. Translating it yields CDMSEATRPTGGAKVTEAFF.

This chain uses TRBV20-1 with TRBJ1-3; maybe TRBD1 (5 bases). V was cut by 3 bases and J by 4 bases, with 7 bases left in between. CDR3 size: 12 residues. CDR1 is DFQATT and CDR2 is SNEGSKA in the germline V gene (reference sequence). Here the CDR3 reads CSARTDGNTIYF. The CDR3 nucleotides read TGCAGTGCTAGGACAGACGGAAACACCATATATTTT.

Ten or more counts support this clonotype. This rearrangement joins TRBV11-2 to TRBJ1-4; 10 nucleotides match TRBD1. Losses at the gene ends were 4 bases for V and 7 bases for J; bases not matched to a gene: 9. Germline CDR1 is SGHAT and CDR2 is FQNNGV. The CDR3 runs to 16 residues. As DNA, the CDR3 is TGTGCCAGCAGCTCTCCTAAGGGACAGGGGCGTGAAAAACTGTTTTTT. It is translated as CASSSPKGQGREKLFF.

This clonotype was seen at least ten times. The chain employs TRBV15 and TRBJ1-2; D is undetermined. The germline V and J ends were trimmed by 5 bases and 3 bases, with 13 bases remaining between them. The CDR3 loop spans 14 amino acids. The V gene's germline CDR1 is LNHNV and CDR2 YYDKDF (reference sequence). CDR3 bases: TGTGCCACCAGCCTTGGGTGGGGTGACTATGGCTACACCTTC. It is translated as CATSLGWGDYGYTF.